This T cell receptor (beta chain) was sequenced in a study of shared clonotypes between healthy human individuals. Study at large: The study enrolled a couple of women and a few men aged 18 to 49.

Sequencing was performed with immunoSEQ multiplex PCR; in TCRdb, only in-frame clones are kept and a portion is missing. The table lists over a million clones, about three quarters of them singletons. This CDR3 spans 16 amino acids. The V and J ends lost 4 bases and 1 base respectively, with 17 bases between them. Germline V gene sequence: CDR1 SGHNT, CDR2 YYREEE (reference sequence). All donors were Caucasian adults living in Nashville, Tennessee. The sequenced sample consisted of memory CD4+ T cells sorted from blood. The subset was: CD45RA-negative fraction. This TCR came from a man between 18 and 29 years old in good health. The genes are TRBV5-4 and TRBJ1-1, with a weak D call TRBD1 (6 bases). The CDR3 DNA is TGTGCCAGCAGCCGAAGGGGGGGCGGAGAGAACACTGAAGCTTTCTTT. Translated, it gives CASSRRGGGENTEAFF.